One and the same sample provided the 4 T cell receptor beta chains below, sequenced in a study of graft-versus-host responses after intestinal transplantation (dated by TCRdb to the early 2020s). Libraries were prepared through the immunoSEQ multiplex PCR assay. TCRdb stores this immuneACCESS table with in-frame sequences only. Part of the clones is absent; in the studies checked, under half of the shortfall reflects unresolved V genes, and no reason is known for the rest. The sample table records about 50,000 clones; around 84% of these occur just once. In total, the top ten clones hold 0.35% to 0.55% of the sample. The sample's time point, from its label and the paper: cells obtained before transplantation from donor or recipient. Their specific antigens are unknown. The specimen was unstimulated CD4+ T cells sorted from spleen or lymph node cells, collected before transplant. Receptors were obtained from a human donor who was the organ donor for an intestinal transplant.

This sequence joins TRBV30 and TRBJ2-5; 9 bases are shared with TRBD2. The end of the DNA aligns better with TRBJ2-7, so the J call may be wrong. CDR3 length: 14 amino acids. Germline V gives CDR1 GTSNPN, CDR2 SVGIG (reference sequence). CDR3 region: CASRAGGFSYEQYF. The CDR3 DNA reads TGTGCCTCCCGAGCGGGGGGATTCTCCTACGAGCAGTACTTC.

This clone was seen only a few times. V and J are TRBV7-2 and TRBJ2-7, with 8 positions matching TRBD2. This CDR3 region has 19 residues. Germline assignment: CDR1 SGHTA and CDR2 FQGNSA. Losses at the gene ends were 4 bases for V and 4 bases for J; bases not matched to a gene: 21. In DNA, the CDR3 is TGTGCCAGCAGCTCGACGACCCTCAGAATGGCAGGCGGGGGGTACGAGCAGTACTTC. Translation: CASSSTTLRMAGGGYEQYF.

V usage is TRBV5-1 and J usage is TRBJ2-7; possibly TRBD1 or TRBD2 for D (6 bases each). Trimming removed 6 bases at V and 2 bases at J, with 15 bases between. The CDR3 is made up of 14 amino acids. Germline values: CDR1 SGHRS, CDR2 YFSETQ. The CDR3 DNA reads TGCGCCAGCACACGATGGGGGGCGGCCTACGAGCAGTACTTC. Its protein product is CASTRWGAAYEQYF.

The count of this clone is one. The genes are TRBV6-1 and TRBJ2-2, with D perhaps matching TRBD2 (6 bases). Germline V gene data show CDR1 as MNHNS and CDR2 as SASEGT. V lost 2 bases, J lost 4 bases, and 14 bases lay in between. The CDR3 covers 16 residues. The CDR3 nucleotides are TGTGCCAGCAGTGAAACCTCCGCGGGGAGCACCGGGGAGCTGTTTTTT. Encoded protein: CASSETSAGSTGELFF.